The rows below give T cell receptor beta chains drawn from one sample of a study of blood T cells in healthy people across ages. TCRdb ran MiXCR on the 5' RACE reads and lists one entry per CDR3 protein. The repertoire has approximately 800,000 distinct CDR3 sequences, roughly 40% of them found once; the top ten carry around 13%. Input material: blood. The receptors here all came from a man younger than 30 in good health. The CDR3 runs from the conserved cysteine through the conserved F or W. D genes are given only for firm matches. Some rows mark clone size as missing; the rest say once, few, many or name a class of expanded clone.

D	size	J	V	DNA	CDR3
.	few	TRBJ1-6	TRBV18	TGTGCCAGCTCACGATCAGGGGATAGGAATTCACCCCTCCACTTT	CASSRSGDRNSPLHF
.	many	TRBJ1-2	TRBV12-3/TRBV12-4	TGTGCCAGCACCCCTGCGCGGGTGGATGGCTACACCTTC	CASTPARVDGYTF
.	.	TRBJ2-1	TRBV12-3/TRBV12-4	TGTGCCAGCAGTTTTGTTCCGAGCTCCTACAATGAGCAGTTCTTC	CASSFVPSSYNEQFF
.	.	TRBJ2-4	TRBV2	TGTGCCAGCAGATGGGGAGGACCTTTGGCCAAAAACATTCAGTACTTC	CASRWGGPLAKNIQYF
.	many	TRBJ1-2	TRBV3-1	TGTGCCAGCAGCCAACAGGGGAGGTACTATGGCTACACCTTC	CASSQQGRYYGYTF
TRBD1	.	TRBJ2-3	TRBV5-6	TGTGCCAGCAGCTTGGAAGGCAGGGGGAAGTTCGCAGATACGCAGTATTTT	CASSLEGRGKFADTQYF
TRBD2	.	TRBJ2-2	TRBV20-1	TGCAGTGCTAGTAATCTAGCGGGGGAAACCGGGGAGCTGTTTTTT	CSASNLAGETGELFF
.	.	TRBJ1-1	TRBV2	TGTGCCAGCAGTGAGTCCAGGGGACGTGGTGACACTGAAGCTTTCTTT	CASSESRGRGDTEAFF
TRBD2	.	TRBJ2-3	TRBV11-1	TGTGCCAGCCGGGAGGCCGGCAGTCGCACAGATACGCAGTATTTT	CASREAGSRTDTQYF
.	.	TRBJ2-1	TRBV4-2	TGTGCCAGCAGCCAAGATGTGTCGAGCTCCTACAATGAGCAGTTCTTC	CASSQDVSSSYNEQFF
.	many	TRBJ2-7	TRBV7-2	TGTGCCACCCAGGGGTCATCGGAATACGAGCAGTACTTC	CATQGSSEYEQYF
.	.	TRBJ2-3	TRBV5-1	TGCGCCAGCAGCCAGAGTCACGGGGGAAGAGTTGCAGATACGCAGTATTTT	CASSQSHGGRVADTQYF
TRBD1	.	TRBJ2-7	TRBV6-5	TGTGCCAGCAGTAAACAGGGGGCAGTATCCTACGAGCAGTACTTC	CASSKQGAVSYEQYF
.	.	TRBJ2-7	TRBV5-1	TGCGCCAGCAGCGTGGAAGGACGCGGGTACGAGCAGTACTTC	CASSVEGRGYEQYF
.	few	TRBJ1-4	TRBV6-2/TRBV6-3	TGTGCCAGCATGTCGGGGGCCGATAATGAAAAACTGTTTTTT	CASMSGADNEKLFF
.	few	TRBJ1-1	TRBV20-1	TGCAGTGCTAGAGATTTGGAGGACACTGAAGCTTTCTTT	CSARDLEDTEAFF
TRBD2	.	TRBJ2-5	TRBV30	TGTGCCTGGAGCGCAACTAGCGTGGTTCAAGAGACCCAGTACTTC	CAWSATSVVQETQYF
.	.	TRBJ2-5	TRBV15	TGTGCCACCAGCAGAGTTCCAGGGGAGGAGACCCAGTACTTC	CATSRVPGEETQYF
.	many	TRBJ2-3	TRBV20-1	TGCAGTGCTAGAGATCTGGGGCGCAGGACCACAGATACGCAGTATTTT	CSARDLGRRTTDTQYF
.	few	TRBJ1-4	TRBV12-3/TRBV12-4	TGTGCCAGCAGGGCTACTAATGAAAAACTGTTTTTT	CASRATNEKLFF
TRBD1	few	TRBJ2-5	TRBV7-9	TGTGCCCCTTTGGGACAGGGCCACCAAGAGACCCAGTACTTC	CAPLGQGHQETQYF
.	few	TRBJ2-1	TRBV6-5	TGTGCCAGCAGTTACGGACAGCCCTACAATGAGCAGTTCTTC	CASSYGQPYNEQFF
.	many	TRBJ2-3	TRBV21-1	TGTGCCAGCAGCTCCCCCGGCCTAGCGGGGGCCCCAAATCAAACAGATACGCAGTATTTT	CASSSPGLAGAPNQTDTQYF
TRBD2	.	TRBJ2-1	TRBV7-9	TGTGCCAGCAGCTCCCAGTGGGGGGGCTACAATGAGCAGTTCTTC	CASSSQWGGYNEQFF
TRBD1	.	TRBJ1-2	TRBV10-3	TGTGCCGTCCGGACAGGGGGTGGGTATGGCTACACCTTC	CAVRTGGGYGYTF
.	once	TRBJ2-5	TRBV29-1	TGCAGCGTGCATACAGGGAAGACCCAGTACTTC	CSVHTGKTQYF
.	.	TRBJ2-7	TRBV6-6	TGTGCCAGCACTGTGGGGACAACCTTTTCCTACAATGAGCAGTACTTC	CASTVGTTFSYNEQYF
.	.	TRBJ1-1	TRBV27	TGTGCCAGCAGTTCGTGGGAGCCCTGCGAAGCTTTCTTT	CASSSWEPCEAFF
.	.	TRBJ2-7	TRBV7-9	TGTGCCAGCAGCTACCCGCTAGCAGTCGATTACGAGCAGTACTTC	CASSYPLAVDYEQYF
.	few	TRBJ1-6	TRBV5-1	TGCGCCAGCAGCTCAGCCGGGACGGTATATAATTCACCCCTCCACTTT	CASSSAGTVYNSPLHF
TRBD2	few	TRBJ2-7	TRBV7-2	TGTGCCAGCAGCTCAACTAGCGGGGGGGCCCTAAGCTCCTACAATGAGCAGTACTTC	CASSSTSGGALSSYNEQYF
.	.	TRBJ2-3	TRBV5-1	TGCGCCAGCAGCTTGGCCCAACGGAGCTTCACAGATACGCAGTATTTT	CASSLAQRSFTDTQYF
TRBD1	few	TRBJ2-1	TRBV7-3	TGTGCCAGCAGCACTGGACAGGGACGTTACAATGAGCAGTTCTTC	CASSTGQGRYNEQFF
.	few	TRBJ2-4	TRBV4-3	TGCGCCAGCAGCCAAGATAGGGGGCAGGGAGGCATTCAGTACTTC	CASSQDRGQGGIQYF
TRBD2	.	TRBJ2-3	TRBV4-2	TGTGCCAGCAGCCAGGGGCGAGCGGGGGGGCCCACAGATACGCAGTATTTT	CASSQGRAGGPTDTQYF
.	.	TRBJ2-1	TRBV4-2	TGTGCCAGCAGCCAAGTGAGGAACAATGAGCAGTTCTTC	CASSQVRNNEQFF
TRBD2	.	TRBJ2-7	TRBV20-1	TGCAGTGCTCGGACTAGCGGGGCCTACGAGCAGTACTTC	CSARTSGAYEQYF
.	few	TRBJ2-5	TRBV12-3/TRBV12-4	TGTGCCAGCAGCCCCGACCGGACGGGCGCTGAGACCCAGTACTTC	CASSPDRTGAETQYF
.	few	TRBJ2-7	TRBV28	TGTGCCAGCAGTCCCCCCCAGGGTTACTCCTACGAGCAGTACTTC	CASSPPQGYSYEQYF
.	few	TRBJ2-3	TRBV7-2	TGTGCCAGCAGCTTACTTCAAGATACGCAGTATTTT	CASSLLQDTQYF
TRBD2	many	TRBJ2-7	TRBV20-1	TGCAGTGCTAGTGGTCTAGCGGGGGGTTACGAGCAGTACTTC	CSASGLAGGYEQYF
.	many	TRBJ1-2	TRBV4-1	TGCGCCAGCAGCCAAGGCGGCAGCAAAAGTCGTGGCTACACCTTC	CASSQGGSKSRGYTF
.	.	TRBJ1-1	TRBV5-1	TGCGCCAGCAGCTCTGTGGCTGTGGGGACTGAAGCTTTCTTT	CASSSVAVGTEAFF
TRBD1	few	TRBJ1-2	TRBV20-1	TGCAGTGCACTTCGACAGGGAGGCTATGGCTACACCTTC	CSALRQGGYGYTF
.	few	TRBJ2-3	TRBV15	TGTGCCACCAGCAGGGATGGTCGCACAGATACGCAGTATTTT	CATSRDGRTDTQYF
.	few	TRBJ1-6	TRBV20-1	TGCAGTGCTAGAGTGACAGTTAGCTCCTATAATTCACCCCTCCACTTT	CSARVTVSSYNSPLHF
.	.	TRBJ2-1	TRBV29-1	TGCAGCGTTGATTCCAATGAGCAGTTCTTC	CSVDSNEQFF
.	many	TRBJ2-5	TRBV5-1	TGCGCCAGCAGCACGGGAGACCAAGAGACCCAGTACTTC	CASSTGDQETQYF
.	many	TRBJ2-1	TRBV12-3/TRBV12-4	TGTGCCAGCAGCTTAGTAGGTGGTGAGCAGTTCTTC	CASSLVGGEQFF
TRBD1	few	TRBJ2-7	TRBV4-1	TGCGCCAGCAGCCAAGGGAAGGGACAGGTCTCCCCCTACGAGCAGTACTTC	CASSQGKGQVSPYEQYF
TRBD2	.	TRBJ2-5	TRBV29-1	TGCAGCGTTGTTCCCCAGCGGGGGAGCCAAGAGACCCAGTACTTC	CSVVPQRGSQETQYF
TRBD2	many	TRBJ2-3	TRBV7-2	TGTGCCAGCAGCCAGGGACTAGCCCTTAGGACAGATACGCAGTATTTT	CASSQGLALRTDTQYF
TRBD1	few	TRBJ1-4	TRBV2	TGTGCCACCCAGGACAGGGATAATGAAAAACTGTTTTTT	CATQDRDNEKLFF
.	.	TRBJ1-1	TRBV9	TGTGCCAGCAGCGACAGGGTGAGTGGCACTGAAGCTTTCTTT	CASSDRVSGTEAFF
TRBD1	few	TRBJ1-1	TRBV9	TGTGCCAGCAGCGTAGGGGACAGTAGACCCGAAGCTTTCTTT	CASSVGDSRPEAFF
.	few	TRBJ1-2	TRBV25-1	TGTGCCAGCAGTGAATTCCCACAGAACTATGGCTACACCTTC	CASSEFPQNYGYTF
.	.	TRBJ1-5	TRBV9	TGTGCCAGCAGTAGGGGAGGGGTCAATCAGCCCCAGCATTTT	CASSRGGVNQPQHF
.	.	TRBJ2-7	TRBV27	TGTGCCAGCAGTTACCTCGGGACACCCTACGAGCAGTACTTC	CASSYLGTPYEQYF
TRBD1	.	TRBJ1-3	TRBV6-5	TGTGCCAGCAGTTACTCCTGGGACAGGGGCTCTGGAAACACCATATATTTT	CASSYSWDRGSGNTIYF
.	many	TRBJ1-1	TRBV20-1	TGCAGTGCTAGAGGGGGCACTGAAGCTTTCTTT	CSARGGTEAFF